The next 11 T cell receptor beta chains were all read from a single sample in a study of CD8 T cells in ankylosing spondylitis. Via MiXCR, TCRdb re-called the 5' RACE reads, giving one row per CDR3 protein. This sample has 150,000 to 200,000 distinct CDR3 sequences, with 10% to 15% found just once. Sequenced material: blood, either unsorted or a sorted T cell fraction (not recorded which). Source of these receptors: a female donor with ankylosing spondylitis or in good health (not recorded which).

The chain is built from TRBV5-5 and TRBJ2-7, with 10 nucleotides matching TRBD2. V was clipped by 4 bases and J by 3 bases; unmatched bases: 10. This CDR3 has 16 amino acids. The germline V gene encodes CDR1 SGHKS and CDR2 YYEKEE (reference sequence). The CDR3 nucleotides read TGTGCCAGCAGCCTAATCAGACTAGCGGGCTACTACGAGCAGTACTTC. As protein: CASSLIRLAGYYEQYF. Supplemented by reference TRBV5-5 and TRBJ2-7, the full variable domain reads DAGVTQSPTHLIKTRGQQVTLRCSPISGHKSVSWYQQVLGQGPQFIFQYYEKEERGRGNFPDRFSARQFPNYSSELNVNALLLGDSALYLCASSLIRLAGYYEQYFGPGTRLTVT.

This chain joins TRBV27 and TRBJ2-1, with D possibly being TRBD1 or TRBD2 (5 bases each). Germline V gene lookup returns CDR1 MNHEY and CDR2 SMNVEV (reference sequence). This CDR3 contains 14 residues. V shed 5 bases and J shed 7 bases, with 15 bases lying between them. The CDR3 region is CASSVRGEGNEQFF. The CDR3 coding sequence is TGTGCCAGCAGTGTCCGCGGCGAGGGGAATGAGCAGTTCTTC.

This clonotype was detected many times. The chain carries TRBV6-1 and TRBJ2-1; 11 bases are a match to TRBD2. Germline CDR1 is MNHNS and CDR2 is SASEGT. The junction had 5 bases not matched to a gene; V was cut back by 7 bases and J by 6 bases. The CDR3 has 14 residues. Written as DNA, the CDR3 is TGTGCCAGCAAAGCGGGACTAGCGGTCAATGAGCAGTTCTTC. It is translated as CASKAGLAVNEQFF.

A few counts support this clonotype. CDR3 nucleotides: TGCAGCGTTGGCGACAGGGGAGGCGAGACCCAGTACTTC. This codes for CSVGDRGGETQYF. The rearrangement uses TRBV29-1 and TRBJ2-5; 8 bases line up with TRBD1. CDR1 SQVTM and CDR2 ANQGSEA come from the germline V gene. Trimming took 4 bases from V and 5 from J; bases not matched to a gene: 6. The CDR3 sequence is 13 residues long.

In this sample, this clonotype turned up many times. The rearrangement links TRBV15 to TRBJ2-7, with D uncertain. Germline lookup yields CDR1 LNHNV and CDR2 YYDKDF (reference sequence). CDR3 length: 13 amino acids. Trimming took off 1 base at V and 5 bases at J, with 9 bases between the two ends. CDR3 coding DNA: TGTGCCACCAGCAGAGTGAAGACCAACGAGCAGTACTTC. This sequence encodes CATSRVKTNEQYF.

This chain connects TRBV12-3 or TRBV12-4 to TRBJ2-3, with D unclear. There are 13 residues in the CDR3. The germline V and J ends were trimmed by 11 bases and 2 bases, with 14 bases remaining between them. CDR3 region: CAGKVGSTDTQYF. DNA for the CDR3: TGTGCCGGAAAAGTGGGGTCCACAGATACGCAGTATTTT.

This clonotype has ten or more counts. The CDR3 sequence: CASSLGWEPQHF. CDR3 DNA: TGTGCCAGCAGCTTAGGTTGGGAGCCCCAGCATTTT. V usage is TRBV7-2 and J usage is TRBJ1-5; D ambiguous. In germline, CDR1 is SGHTA, CDR2 FQGNSA. The germline V and J ends were trimmed by 1 base and 8 bases, with 6 bases remaining between them. The length of the CDR3 is 12 residues.

The sample holds many counts of this clonotype. The J gene is TRBJ1-6, the V gene TRBV7-2; D uncertain. This CDR3 has 14 residues. CDR1 SGHTA and CDR2 FQGNSA come from the germline V gene. Trimming pared 5 bases from V and 5 bases from J, leaving 10 bases between. CDR3 bases: TGTGCCAGCAGCCCCTGGACCGATAATTCACCCCTCCACTTT. It is translated as CASSPWTDNSPLHF.

This clonotype was counted a few times. The chain has TRBV28 and TRBJ2-1; TRBD1 matches at 9 bases. The CDR3 is 17 residues long. J gave up 6 bases and V 5 bases, and 14 bases lay outside the gene matches. Germline CDR1 is MDHEN and CDR2 is SYDVKM. CDR3 DNA sequence: TGTGCCAGCAGTCCCCCCATGGGACAGGGTTTGGTCAATGAGCAGTTCTTC. Its translation: CASSPPMGQGLVNEQFF. Together with reference TRBV28 and TRBJ2-1, the CDR3 gives the full variable domain: DVKVTQSSRYLVKRTGEKVFLECVQDMDHENMFWYRQDPGLGLRLIYFSYDVKMKEKGDIPEGYSVSREKKERFSLILESASTNQTSMYLCASSPPMGQGLVNEQFFGPGTRLTVL.

This clonotype appeared a few times. The chain combines TRBV20-1 with TRBJ2-1; 11 positions match TRBD2. Per germline, CDR1 DFQATT and CDR2 SNEGSKA (reference sequence). V gave up 5 bases and J gave up 7 bases; unmatched junction bases: 10. The CDR3 runs 15 residues. CDR3 region: CSAQAGTSGNNEQFF. The CDR3 DNA reads as TGCAGTGCTCAAGCCGGGACTAGCGGAAATAATGAGCAGTTCTTC.

This clonotype has more than one count but fewer than ten. The chain combines TRBV20-1 with TRBJ2-3; 14 positions match TRBD2. The CDR3 consists of 21 residues. Germline loops: CDR1 DFQATT, CDR2 SNEGSKA (reference sequence). V trimming: 0 bases; J trimming: 1 base; junction bases outside the gene matches: 15. The CDR3 sequence: CSARDHRTSGRKGRGTDTQYF. The DNA of the CDR3 is TGCAGTGCTAGAGACCACCGGACTAGCGGGAGGAAGGGAAGGGGCACAGATACGCAGTATTTT.